A single sample gave rise to the 2 T cell receptor beta chains below, sequenced in a study of Ad26.COV2.S vaccination and SARS-CoV-2 variants. The treatment: 15 to 20 received Ad26.COV2.S at low or high dose, single or two shots; 5 received placebo; per-sample allocation not given. Specimens were obtained on day 63 following the first vaccine or placebo injection. Method: immunoSEQ multiplex PCR; TCRdb's copy keeps in-frame clones and lacks some. This repertoire shows roughly 380,000 clones, around 87% found once; its top ten account for around 3.7%. This specimen consisted of peripheral blood, obtained in a trial of Ad26.COV2.S vaccine versus placebo. Source of these receptors: a person aged 18-60 years who received the Ad26.COV2.S COVID-19 vaccine or a placebo.

V and J are TRBV19 and TRBJ1-2; 7 nucleotides match TRBD1. The J segment lost 4 bases and the V segment lost 7 bases, leaving 6 bases of the junction unmatched. CDR3 length: 13 amino acids. CDR1 is LNHDA and CDR2 is SQIVND in the germline V gene (reference sequence). The CDR3 DNA reads as TGTGCCAGTATGGAGGGGGACAGCTATGGCTACACCTTC. Translation gives CASMEGDSYGYTF.

This chain connects TRBV7-3 to TRBJ2-2; D is perhaps TRBD1 (6 bases). The CDR3 covers 14 residues. Trimming pared 6 bases from V and 2 bases from J, leaving 10 bases between. CDR1 is SGHTA and CDR2 is FQGTGA in the germline V gene. The CDR3: CASRKDSNTGELFF. The CDR3 DNA follows: TGTGCCAGCAGGAAGGACAGTAACACCGGGGAGCTGTTTTTT.